The 9 T cell receptor beta chains reported below all come from one sample, sequenced in a study of CD8 T cells in Susac syndrome. Reverse transcription used about 0.45 to 1 ug RNA and random hexamers. TCRdb redid the calling of the immunoSEQ multiplex PCR reads with MiXCR, one entry per CDR3 protein. The sample contains about 300,000 distinct CDR3 sequences, about 89% of which appear only once. Sequenced sample: CD8+ T cells from PBMCs. The origin of the receptors is a human donor with multiple sclerosis.

This chain connects TRBV15 to TRBJ2-1; TRBD1 or TRBD2 may be the D gene (6 bases each). The CDR3 runs to 16 residues. Trimming left V 0 bases short and J 6 bases short, with 15 bases between. Germline loops: CDR1 LNHNV, CDR2 YYDKDF (reference sequence). This CDR3 reads CATSRDRGGGGNEQFF. The CDR3, as DNA: TGTGCCACCAGCAGAGATCGGGGAGGAGGGGGCAATGAGCAGTTCTTC.

The chain is built from TRBV4-2 and TRBJ1-5; possibly TRBD1 for D (5 bases). Germline values: CDR1 LGHNA, CDR2 YNFKEQ. Trimming shortened V by 0 bases and J by 6 bases, and 15 bases separated the two germline ends. CDR3 size: 16 residues. CDR3 protein: CASSQDGLQGGQPQHF. The CDR3 DNA follows: TGTGCCAGCAGCCAAGACGGATTGCAGGGCGGTCAGCCCCAGCATTTT.

This rearrangement joins TRBV7-9 to TRBJ2-5; 9 positions match TRBD1. Germline V gives CDR1 SEHNR, CDR2 FQNEAQ (reference sequence). Trimming took 1 base from V and 1 from J; bases not matched to a gene: 1. The CDR3 covers 15 residues. In DNA, the CDR3 is TGTGCCAGCAGCTTAGTACAGGGGGCCCAAGAGACCCAGTACTTC. Translating it yields CASSLVQGAQETQYF.

This chain links TRBV30 with TRBJ1-1, with D unresolved. V was cut by 2 bases and J by 6 bases, with 10 bases left in between. Germline V lookup: CDR1 GTSNPN, CDR2 SVGIG (reference sequence). CDR3 length: 12 residues. The CDR3 is CAWSQGRAEAFF. CDR3 coding DNA: TGTGCCTGGAGTCAAGGGAGGGCTGAAGCTTTCTTT.

The J gene is TRBJ1-1, the V gene TRBV2; maybe TRBD1 (5 bases). There are 14 residues in the CDR3. V was trimmed by 6 bases and J by 5 bases, leaving 16 bases between them. Germline V gene lookup returns CDR1 SNHLY and CDR2 FYNNEI. Written as DNA, the CDR3 is TGTGCCAGCAGCCCACTGGGGGGAGGGACTGAAGCTTTCTTT. Protein sequence: CASSPLGGGTEAFF. Together with reference TRBV2 and TRBJ1-1, the CDR3 gives the full variable domain: EPEVTQTPSHQVTQMGQEVILRCVPISNHLYFYWYRQILGQKVEFLVSFYNNEISEKSEIFDDQFSVERPDGSNFTLKIRSTKLEDSAMYFCASSPLGGGTEAFFGQGTRLTVV.

The J gene is TRBJ2-3, the V gene TRBV14, with 7 bases matching TRBD2. This CDR3 has 13 residues. Trimming removed 4 bases from V and 3 bases from J; junction bases left unmatched: 1. Germline loops: CDR1 SGHDN, CDR2 FVKESK. In DNA, the CDR3 is TGTGCCAGCAGCCGGACTAGGACAGATACGCAGTATTTT. As protein: CASSRTRTDTQYF.

The chain couples TRBV9 to TRBJ2-4; TRBD2 matches at 10 bases. From germline, CDR1 is SGDLS and CDR2 YYNGEE. V was pared by 3 bases and J by 8 bases, with 8 bases of the junction left unmatched. This CDR3 spans 15 amino acids. As DNA, the CDR3 is TGTGCCAGCAGCGAGAGCGGGAGGGGGTACGACATTCAGTACTTC. Translating it yields CASSESGRGYDIQYF. The full variable domain, completed using reference TRBV9 and TRBJ2-4, is DSGVTQTPKHLITATGQRVTLRCSPRSGDLSVYWYQQSLDQGLQFLIQYYNGEERAKGNILERFSAQQFPDLHSELNLSSLELGDSALYFCASSESGRGYDIQYFGAGTRLSVL.

This rearrangement joins TRBV29-1 to TRBJ1-1; TRBD1 matches at 7 bases. V dropped 5 bases and J dropped 5; count of bases not matched to a gene: 8. This CDR3 is 13 amino acids long. Germline CDR1 and CDR2: SQVTM and ANQGSEA. CDR3 nucleotide sequence: TGCAGCGTTCTACAGGGGAGCGGGACTGAAGCTTTCTTT. Encoded protein: CSVLQGSGTEAFF. The full variable domain, completed using reference TRBV29-1 and TRBJ1-1, is SAVISQKPSRDICQRGTSLTIQCQVDSQVTMMFWYRQQPGQSLTLIATANQGSEATYESGFVIDKFPISRPNLTFSTLTVSNMSPEDSSIYLCSVLQGSGTEAFFGQGTRLTVV.

The chain's CDR3 is CASSQGPIGGLAALNEQFF. CDR3 in DNA: TGTGCCAGCAGCCAAGGGCCTATCGGAGGGCTAGCGGCGCTCAATGAGCAGTTCTTC. V gene TRBV14 combines with J gene TRBJ2-1; the match to TRBD2 covers 7 bases. With V trimmed by 1 base and J by 6 bases, 18 bases remained unmatched. The CDR3 length is 19 residues. CDR1 and CDR2 from the germline V gene are SGHDN and FVKESK. Full variable domain (rest looked up from reference TRBV14 and TRBJ2-1): EAGVTQFPSHSVIEKGQTVTLRCDPISGHDNLYWYRRVMGKEIKFLLHFVKESKQDESGMPNNRFLAERTGGTYSTLKVQPAELEDSGVYFCASSQGPIGGLAALNEQFFGPGTRLTVL.